This TCR beta chain was sequenced for a study of T cells in localized non-small cell lung cancer. The table came from immunoSEQ multiplex PCR; TCRdb's copy has only in-frame clones and leaves some out. This table holds under 70,000 clones, 86% found once. In the case of this clone: Its antigen is unknown.

There are 14 residues in the CDR3. Germline V gene data show CDR1 as SNHLY and CDR2 as FYNNEI. The V end lost 8 bases, the J end lost 0 bases, and 10 bases lay between the germline ends. Study results and limitations: There were a median roughly 61 of the top 100 tumor clones appearing in adjacent lung.

This rearrangement joins TRBV2 to TRBJ1-4, with no clear D. The TCR comes from a woman between 40 and 69 years old with stage I lung adenocarcinoma. This material consisted of peripheral blood, taken before any cancer treatment. The CDR3 protein is CASRIGATNEKLFF. In nucleotides, the CDR3 is TGTGCCAGCCGGATCGGGGCAACTAATGAAAAACTGTTTTTT.